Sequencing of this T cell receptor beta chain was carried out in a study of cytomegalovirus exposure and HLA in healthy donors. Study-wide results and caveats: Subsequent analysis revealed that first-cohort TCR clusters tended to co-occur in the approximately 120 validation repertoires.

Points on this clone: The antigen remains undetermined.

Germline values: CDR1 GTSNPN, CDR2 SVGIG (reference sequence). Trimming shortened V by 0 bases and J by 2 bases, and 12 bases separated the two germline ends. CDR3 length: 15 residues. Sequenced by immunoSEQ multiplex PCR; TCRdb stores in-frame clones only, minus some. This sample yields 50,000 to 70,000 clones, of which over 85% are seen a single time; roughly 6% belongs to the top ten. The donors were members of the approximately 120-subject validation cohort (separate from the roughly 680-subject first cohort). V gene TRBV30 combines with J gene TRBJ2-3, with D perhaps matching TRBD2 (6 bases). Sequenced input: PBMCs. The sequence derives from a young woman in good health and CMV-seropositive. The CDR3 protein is CAWSVRSGPTDTQYF. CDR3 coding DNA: TGTGCCTGGAGTGTACGAAGCGGGCCCACAGATACGCAGTATTTT.